A selection of T cell receptor beta chains follows, all from one sample in a study of CXCR3-negative and CXCR3-positive naive CD8 T cells. After re-calling the 5' RACE reads, TCRdb lists one entry per CDR3 protein, DNA absent. The sample data list about 57,000 distinct CDR3 sequences. The sequenced sample consisted of memory CD8+ T cells from blood. Receptors originate from a human donor in good health. Some clones in this sample may be carry-over from other donors' samples. The CDR3 runs from the conserved cysteine through the conserved F or W.

V: TRBV21-1; J: TRBJ2-7; CDR3: CASSKEEEQYF
V: TRBV6-2/TRBV6-3; J: TRBJ2-7; CDR3: CASSQGTSGYEQYF
V: TRBV29-1; J: TRBJ1-1; CDR3: CSVKPHGIPEAFF
V: TRBV6-4; J: TRBJ1-2; CDR3: CASSDLAGGSAIEGYTF
V: TRBV25-1; J: TRBJ1-5; CDR3: CASTGEGGQNQPQHF
V: TRBV5-6; J: TRBJ1-4; CDR3: CASSLAAQNEKLFF
V: TRBV29-1; J: TRBJ2-1; CDR3: CSVEVGGGLSYNEQFF
V: TRBV20-1; J: TRBJ2-1; CDR3: CSARSLAGVNEQFF
V: TRBV6-1; J: TRBJ2-7; CDR3: CASSKDRESYEQYF
V: TRBV28; J: TRBJ2-2; CDR3: CASSARGTGELFF
V: TRBV6-2/TRBV6-3; J: TRBJ2-7; CDR3: CASSLGLFYEQYF
V: TRBV5-4; J: TRBJ2-3; CDR3: CASSLVLAGGPDTQYF
V: TRBV29-1; J: TRBJ2-1; CDR3: CSVDAGQNYNNEQFF
V: TRBV12-3/TRBV12-4; J: TRBJ2-5; CDR3: CASGQGSETQYF
V: TRBV2; J: TRBJ1-1; CDR3: CASRSGGNLNTEAFF
V: TRBV29-1; J: TRBJ2-2; CDR3: CSDLIPGDRDDTGELFF
V: TRBV7-2; J: TRBJ2-3; CDR3: CASSLGLAGINFEDTQYF